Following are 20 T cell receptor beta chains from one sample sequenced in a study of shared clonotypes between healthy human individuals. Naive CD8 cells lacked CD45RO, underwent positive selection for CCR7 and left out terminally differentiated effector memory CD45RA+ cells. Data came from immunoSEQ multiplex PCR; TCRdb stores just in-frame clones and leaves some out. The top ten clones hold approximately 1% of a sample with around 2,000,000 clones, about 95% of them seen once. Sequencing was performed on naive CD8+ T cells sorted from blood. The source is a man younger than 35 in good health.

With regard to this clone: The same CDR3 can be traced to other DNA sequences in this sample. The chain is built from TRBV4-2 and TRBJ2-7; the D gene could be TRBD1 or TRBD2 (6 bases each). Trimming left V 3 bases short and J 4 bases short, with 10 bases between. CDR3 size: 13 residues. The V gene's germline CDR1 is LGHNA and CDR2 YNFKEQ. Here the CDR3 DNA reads TGTGCCAGCAGCCAGGGGGGCGGGTACGAGCAGTACTTC. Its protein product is CASSQGGGYEQYF.

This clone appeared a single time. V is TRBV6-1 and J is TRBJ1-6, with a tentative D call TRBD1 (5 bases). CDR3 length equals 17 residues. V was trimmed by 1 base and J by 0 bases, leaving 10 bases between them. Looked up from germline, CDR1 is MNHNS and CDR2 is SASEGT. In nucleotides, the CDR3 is TGTGCCAGCAGTGAAGAACAGGTCAGCTCCTATAATTCACCCCTCCACTTT. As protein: CASSEEQVSSYNSPLHF.

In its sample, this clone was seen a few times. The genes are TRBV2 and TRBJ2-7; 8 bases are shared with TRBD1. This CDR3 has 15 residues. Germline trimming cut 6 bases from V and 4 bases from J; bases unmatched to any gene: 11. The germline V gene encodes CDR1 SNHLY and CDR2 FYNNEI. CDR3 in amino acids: CASSDPRDRLYEQYF. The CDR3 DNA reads TGTGCCAGCAGCGACCCCCGGGACAGGCTTTACGAGCAGTACTTC.

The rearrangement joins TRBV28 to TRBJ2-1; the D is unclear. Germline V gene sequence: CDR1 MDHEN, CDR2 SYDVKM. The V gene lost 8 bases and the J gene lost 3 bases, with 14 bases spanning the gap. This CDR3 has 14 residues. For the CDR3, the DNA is TGTGCCAGCCGTGAGACTTACGACTACAATGAGCAGTTCTTC. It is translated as CASRETYDYNEQFF.

DNA of the CDR3: TGTGCCAGCAGTCGACTAGCGGACCTCTACGAGCAGTACTTC. This sequence encodes CASSRLADLYEQYF. This chain uses TRBV27 with TRBJ2-7, with 9 nucleotides matching TRBD2. The germline gives CDR1 MNHEY, CDR2 SMNVEV (reference sequence). After removal of 5 bases from V and 3 bases from J, the junction contained 5 bases not matched to a gene. CDR3 length: 14 amino acids.

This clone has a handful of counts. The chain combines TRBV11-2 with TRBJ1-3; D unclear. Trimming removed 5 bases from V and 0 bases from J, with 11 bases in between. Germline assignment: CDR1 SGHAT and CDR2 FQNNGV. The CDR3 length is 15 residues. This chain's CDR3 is CASSGDILSGNTIYF. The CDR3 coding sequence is TGTGCCAGCAGCGGAGACATACTCTCTGGAAACACCATATATTTT.

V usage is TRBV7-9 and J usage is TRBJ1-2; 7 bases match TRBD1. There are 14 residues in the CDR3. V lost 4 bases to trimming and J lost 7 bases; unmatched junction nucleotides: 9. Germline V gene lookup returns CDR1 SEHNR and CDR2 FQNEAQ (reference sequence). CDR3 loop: CASSSGGTVGGYTF. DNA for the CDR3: TGTGCCAGCAGCTCTGGGGGGACAGTAGGTGGCTACACCTTC.

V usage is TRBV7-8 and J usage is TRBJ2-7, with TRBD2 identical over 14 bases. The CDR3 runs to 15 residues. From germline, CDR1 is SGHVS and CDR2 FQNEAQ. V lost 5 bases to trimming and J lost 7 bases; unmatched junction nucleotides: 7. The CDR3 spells CASSLGTSGGKEQYF. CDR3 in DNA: TGTGCCAGCAGCCTCGGGACTAGCGGGGGCAAAGAGCAGTACTTC. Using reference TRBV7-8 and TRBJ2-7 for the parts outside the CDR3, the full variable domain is GAGVSQSPRYKVAKRGQDVALRCDPISGHVSLFWYQQALGQGPEFLTYFQNEAQLDKSGLPSDRFFAERPEGSVSTLKIQRTQQEDSAVYLCASSLGTSGGKEQYFGPGTRLTVT.

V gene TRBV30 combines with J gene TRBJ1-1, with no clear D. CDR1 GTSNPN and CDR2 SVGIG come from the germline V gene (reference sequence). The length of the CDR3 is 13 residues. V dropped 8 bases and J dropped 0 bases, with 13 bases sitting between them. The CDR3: CARVGPLNTEAFF. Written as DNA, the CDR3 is TGTGCCCGGGTAGGGCCTCTGAACACTGAAGCTTTCTTT. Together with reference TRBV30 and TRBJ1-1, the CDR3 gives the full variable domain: SQTIHQWPATLVQPVGSPLSLECTVEGTSNPNLYWYRQAAGRGLQLLFYSVGIGQISSEVPQNLSASRPQDRQFILSSKKLLLSDSGFYLCARVGPLNTEAFFGQGTRLTVV.

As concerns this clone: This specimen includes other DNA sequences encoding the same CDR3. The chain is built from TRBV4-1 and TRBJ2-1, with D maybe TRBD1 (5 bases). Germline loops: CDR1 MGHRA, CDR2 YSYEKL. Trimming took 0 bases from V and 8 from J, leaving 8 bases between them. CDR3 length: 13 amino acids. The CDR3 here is CASSQDRRDEQFF. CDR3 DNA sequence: TGCGCCAGCAGCCAAGATCGCAGGGATGAGCAGTTCTTC.

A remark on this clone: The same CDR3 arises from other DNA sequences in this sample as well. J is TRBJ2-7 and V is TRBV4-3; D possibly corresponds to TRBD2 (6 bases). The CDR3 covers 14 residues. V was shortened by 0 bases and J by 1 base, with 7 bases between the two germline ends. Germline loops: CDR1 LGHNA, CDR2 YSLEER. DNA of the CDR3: TGCGCCAGCAGCCAAGATGGGGGGTCCTACGAGCAGTACTTC. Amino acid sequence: CASSQDGGSYEQYF.

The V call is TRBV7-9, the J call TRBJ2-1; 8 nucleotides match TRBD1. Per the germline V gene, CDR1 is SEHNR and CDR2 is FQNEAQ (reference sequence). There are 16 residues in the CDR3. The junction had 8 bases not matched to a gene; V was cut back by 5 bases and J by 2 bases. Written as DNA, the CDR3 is TGTGCCAGCAGCCAAACCGGGACAGGCCCCTACAATGAGCAGTTCTTC. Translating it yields CASSQTGTGPYNEQFF.

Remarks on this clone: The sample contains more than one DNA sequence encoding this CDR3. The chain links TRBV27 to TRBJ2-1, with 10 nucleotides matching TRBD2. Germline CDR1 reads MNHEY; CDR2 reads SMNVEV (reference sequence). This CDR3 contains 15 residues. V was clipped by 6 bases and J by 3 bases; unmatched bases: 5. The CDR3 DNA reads TGTGCCAGCAGCCCTGGACTAGCGGTCTACAATGAGCAGTTCTTC. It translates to CASSPGLAVYNEQFF.

DNA for the CDR3: TGCGCCAGCAGTGAGATGGTTGGTCAGCCCCAGCATTTT. Translation: CASSEMVGQPQHF. This chain links TRBV10-1 with TRBJ1-5, with D unclear. V was trimmed by 2 bases and J by 6 bases, leaving 8 bases between them. The CDR3 covers 13 residues. The V gene's germline CDR1 is WNHNN and CDR2 SYGVQD (reference sequence).

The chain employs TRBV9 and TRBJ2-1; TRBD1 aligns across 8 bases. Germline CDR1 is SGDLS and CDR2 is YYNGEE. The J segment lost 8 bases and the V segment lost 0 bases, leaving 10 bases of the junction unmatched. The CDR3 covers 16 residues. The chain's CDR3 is CASSVDRAGGVDEQFF. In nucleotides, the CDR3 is TGTGCCAGCAGCGTAGATCGGGCAGGGGGCGTCGATGAGCAGTTCTTC.

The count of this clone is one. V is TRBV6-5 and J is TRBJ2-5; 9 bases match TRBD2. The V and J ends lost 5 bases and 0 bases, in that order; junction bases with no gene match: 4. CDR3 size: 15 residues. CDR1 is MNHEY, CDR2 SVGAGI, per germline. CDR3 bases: TGTGCCAGCAGTCCTAGCGGGATATACCAAGAGACCCAGTACTTC. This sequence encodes CASSPSGIYQETQYF.

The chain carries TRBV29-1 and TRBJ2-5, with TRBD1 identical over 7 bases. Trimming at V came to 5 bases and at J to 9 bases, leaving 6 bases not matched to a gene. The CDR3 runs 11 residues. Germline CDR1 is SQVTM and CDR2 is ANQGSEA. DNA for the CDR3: TGCAGCGTTTTCAGTACAGGGGCCCAGTACTTC. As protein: CSVFSTGAQYF.

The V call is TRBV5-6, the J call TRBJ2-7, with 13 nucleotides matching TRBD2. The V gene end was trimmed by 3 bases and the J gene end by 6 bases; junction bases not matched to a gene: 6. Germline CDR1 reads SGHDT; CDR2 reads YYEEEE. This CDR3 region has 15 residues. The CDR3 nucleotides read TGTGCCAGCAGCTCTATACTAGCGGGAGGGGGCGAGCAGTACTTC. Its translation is CASSSILAGGGEQYF.

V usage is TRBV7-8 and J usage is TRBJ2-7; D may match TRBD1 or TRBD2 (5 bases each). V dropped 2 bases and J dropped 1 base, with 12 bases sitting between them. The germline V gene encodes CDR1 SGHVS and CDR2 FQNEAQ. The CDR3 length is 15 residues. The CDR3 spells CASSLWDGESYEQYF. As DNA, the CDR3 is TGTGCCAGCAGCTTATGGGACGGGGAATCCTACGAGCAGTACTTC.

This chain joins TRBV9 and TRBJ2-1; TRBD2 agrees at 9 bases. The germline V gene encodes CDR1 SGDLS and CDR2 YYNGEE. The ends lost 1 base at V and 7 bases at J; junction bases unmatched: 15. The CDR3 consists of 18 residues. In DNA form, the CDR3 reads TGTGCCAGCAGCGTATCTCGGTTAGCGGGAGAGGGTTTGAATGAGCAGTTCTTC. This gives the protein CASSVSRLAGEGLNEQFF. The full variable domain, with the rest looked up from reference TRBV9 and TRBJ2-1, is DSGVTQTPKHLITATGQRVTLRCSPRSGDLSVYWYQQSLDQGLQFLIQYYNGEERAKGNILERFSAQQFPDLHSELNLSSLELGDSALYFCASSVSRLAGEGLNEQFFGPGTRLTVL.